Below, 14 T cell receptor beta chains from the same sample are listed, as sequenced in a study of CD8 T cells in Susac syndrome. The authors reverse transcribed roughly 0.5 to 1 ug RNA with random hexamers. From the immunoSEQ multiplex PCR reads, TCRdb called clonotypes with MiXCR, one entry per CDR3 protein. The sample has 250,000 to 350,000 distinct CDR3 sequences, more than 75% seen once. Sequences were obtained from CD8+ T cells from PBMCs. Every receptor here comes from a human donor with multiple sclerosis.

Only one count was recorded for this clonotype. This sequence joins TRBV27 and TRBJ2-3, with TRBD2 matching over 14 bases. The junction had 6 bases not matched to a gene; V was cut back by 1 base and J by 6 bases. CDR1 is MNHEY, CDR2 SMNVEV, per germline (reference sequence). CDR3 size: 17 residues. The CDR3: CASSLLTSGRERDTQYF. CDR3 sequence (DNA): TGTGCCAGCAGTTTATTGACTAGCGGGAGGGAGAGGGATACGCAGTATTTT.

The chain joins TRBV25-1 to TRBJ2-3; no definite D call. The CDR3 contains 12 residues. Germline CDR1 MGHDK, CDR2 SYGVNS. Trimming took 6 bases from V and 7 from J, leaving 11 bases between them. CDR3 nucleotides: TGTGCCAGCAGGAGGCCAGTATATACGCAGTATTTT. This sequence encodes CASRRPVYTQYF.

The chain's CDR3 is CASIRAGAAQETQYF. CDR3 bases: TGTGCCAGCATTAGGGCGGGAGCGGCCCAAGAGACCCAGTACTTC. This chain joins TRBV28 and TRBJ2-5; 7 bases line up with TRBD2. With V trimmed by 7 bases and J by 1 base, 9 bases remained unmatched. Germline CDR1 is MDHEN and CDR2 is SYDVKM. The CDR3 contains 15 residues.

The genes are TRBV4-2 and TRBJ2-7; TRBD1 is a possible D gene (6 bases). CDR1 and CDR2 from the germline V gene are LGHNA and YNFKEQ. The V and J ends lost 0 bases and 6 bases respectively, with 9 bases between them. This CDR3 comprises 13 residues. This CDR3 is CASSQDSGVEQYF. The CDR3 nucleotides are TGTGCCAGCAGCCAAGATTCAGGGGTCGAGCAGTACTTC.

The chain is built from TRBV7-3 and TRBJ2-1; 13 nucleotides agree with TRBD2. The CDR3 is 14 residues long. CDR1 and CDR2 (germline): SGHTA, FQGTGA. The ends lost 3 bases at V and 7 bases at J; junction bases unmatched: 0. The CDR3 DNA is TGTGCCAGCAGCTTGACTAGCGGGAGGAATGAGCAGTTCTTC. Encoded protein: CASSLTSGRNEQFF.

This clonotype came up once. V and J are TRBV3-1 and TRBJ1-3; weak D call: TRBD1 (5 bases). Germline V gene lookup returns CDR1 LGHDT and CDR2 YNNKEL (reference sequence). Between the trimmed V and J ends, which lost 3 bases and 2 bases, there was a span of 14 bases. The CDR3 contains 16 residues. The CDR3 protein is CASSHMMGTAGNTIYF. CDR3 bases: TGTGCCAGCAGCCATATGATGGGGACTGCTGGAAACACCATATATTTT.

This chain uses TRBV2 with TRBJ2-3; 7 positions agree with TRBD1. The germline gives CDR1 SNHLY, CDR2 FYNNEI. Losses at the gene ends were 4 bases for V and 2 bases for J; bases not matched to a gene: 21. CDR3 length: 20 amino acids. The CDR3 spells CASSGRTFSVQGKATDTQYF. The DNA for the CDR3 is TGTGCCAGCAGTGGCCGAACTTTTTCCGTACAGGGGAAGGCCACAGATACGCAGTATTTT.

V usage is TRBV6-5 and J usage is TRBJ2-5, with 8 positions matching TRBD2. The germline V gene has CDR1 MNHEY and CDR2 SVGAGI. The trim removed 4 bases at V and 2 bases at J, leaving 3 bases unmatched. This CDR3 is built from 14 residues. The CDR3 loop is CASSFSGVQETQYF. CDR3 in DNA: TGTGCCAGCAGTTTTAGCGGGGTTCAAGAGACCCAGTACTTC.

V is TRBV25-1 and J is TRBJ2-2; maybe TRBD1 (5 bases). The CDR3 has 21 amino acids. Trimming stripped 4 bases from V and 2 bases from J, with 29 bases between. CDR1 is MGHDK and CDR2 is SYGVNS in the germline V gene. CDR3 protein: CASSVSPPRKQVHVNTGELFF. The CDR3 region has the DNA TGTGCCAGCAGTGTATCCCCCCCCCGGAAACAGGTGCACGTTAACACCGGGGAGCTGTTTTTT.

The V gene is TRBV24-1, the J gene TRBJ2-1; D remains unclear. This CDR3 contains 15 residues. V was trimmed by 3 bases and J by 3 bases, leaving 11 bases between them. Germline V lookup: CDR1 KGHDR, CDR2 SFDVKD. The CDR3 nucleotides read TGTGCCACCAGTGATCCCCATAACGGCTACAATGAGCAGTTCTTC. This gives the protein CATSDPHNGYNEQFF.

The genes are TRBV12-3 or TRBV12-4 and TRBJ2-3; the D call may be TRBD1 or TRBD2 (5 bases each). Trimming took off 3 bases at V and 5 bases at J, with 12 bases between the two ends. The length of the CDR3 is 14 residues. DNA of the CDR3: TGTGCCAGCAGTTTCTTAGTGAGGGGAGATACGCAGTATTTT. As protein: CASSFLVRGDTQYF.

This rearrangement joins TRBV2 to TRBJ2-7; TRBD2 is a possible D gene (6 bases). V lost 4 bases and J 2 bases, leaving 9 bases between the germline ends. The CDR3 runs 13 residues. The germline gives CDR1 SNHLY, CDR2 FYNNEI. The CDR3 nucleotides read TGTGCCAGCAGTGGACTAGGTCCCTACGAGCAGTACTTC. Its protein is CASSGLGPYEQYF.

J is TRBJ2-3 and V is TRBV5-1; possibly TRBD1 for D (5 bases). Trimming took off 1 base at V and 2 bases at J, with 11 bases between the two ends. The germline V gene has CDR1 SGHRS and CDR2 YFSETQ. The CDR3 has 15 residues. The DNA for the CDR3 is TGCGCCAGCAGCTTGAACAGCAGGGCCACAGATACGCAGTATTTT. This codes for CASSLNSRATDTQYF. Full variable domain (rest looked up from reference TRBV5-1 and TRBJ2-3): KAGVTQTPRYLIKTRGQQVTLSCSPISGHRSVSWYQQTPGQGLQFLFEYFSETQRNKGNFPGRFSGRQFSNSRSEMNVSTLELGDSALYLCASSLNSRATDTQYFGPGTRLTVL.

This clonotype was seen once. This sequence joins TRBV20-1 and TRBJ1-1, with a tentative D call TRBD1 (5 bases). This CDR3 contains 17 residues. Trimming left V 0 bases short and J 3 bases short, with 20 bases between. CDR1 is DFQATT and CDR2 is SNEGSKA in the germline V gene (reference sequence). The CDR3 bases are TGCAGTGCTAGAGATCCGGAGAAGGGGATTCCTTACACTGAAGCTTTCTTT. This codes for CSARDPEKGIPYTEAFF.